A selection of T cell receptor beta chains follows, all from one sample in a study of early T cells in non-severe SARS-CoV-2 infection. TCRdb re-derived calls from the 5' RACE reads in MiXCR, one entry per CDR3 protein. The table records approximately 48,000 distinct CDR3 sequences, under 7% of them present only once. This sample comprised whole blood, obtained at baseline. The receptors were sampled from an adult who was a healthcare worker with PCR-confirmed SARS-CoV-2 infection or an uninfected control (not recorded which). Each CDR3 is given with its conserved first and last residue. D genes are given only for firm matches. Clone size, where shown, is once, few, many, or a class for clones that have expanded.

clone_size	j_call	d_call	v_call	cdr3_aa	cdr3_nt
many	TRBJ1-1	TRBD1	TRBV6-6	CASSQGQGGTEAFF	TGTGCCAGCAGCCAGGGACAGGGAGGGACTGAAGCTTTCTTT
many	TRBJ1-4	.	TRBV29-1	CSVEKGFNEKLFF	TGCAGCGTTGAGAAGGGGTTTAATGAAAAACTGTTTTTT
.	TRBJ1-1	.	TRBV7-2	CASSPIAAINTEAFF	TGTGCCAGCAGCCCTATTGCAGCCATCAACACTGAAGCTTTCTTT
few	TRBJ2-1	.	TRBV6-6	CASYDRAKARNEQFF	TGTGCCAGCTACGACCGGGCAAAAGCTCGCAATGAGCAGTTCTTC
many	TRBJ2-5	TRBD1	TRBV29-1	CSVEGDRGRETQYF	TGCAGCGTTGAAGGCGACAGGGGGCGAGAGACCCAGTACTTC
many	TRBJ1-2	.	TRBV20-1	CSARDVSTGGGYTF	TGCAGTGCTAGAGATGTGTCTACCGGCGGGGGCTACACCTTC
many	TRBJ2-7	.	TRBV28	CASSLWLGDYEQYF	TGTGCCAGCAGTTTATGGCTAGGGGACTACGAGCAGTACTTC
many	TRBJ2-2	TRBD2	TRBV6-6	CASRGGLATTGELFF	TGTGCCAGCAGGGGAGGACTAGCGACCACCGGGGAGCTGTTTTTT
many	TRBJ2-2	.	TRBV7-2	CASSPSRTSGGGELFF	TGTGCCAGCAGCCCGAGCCGGACCTCCGGTGGCGGGGAGCTGTTTTTT
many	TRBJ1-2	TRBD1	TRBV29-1	CSVEGQGAKYYGYTF	TGCAGCGTTGAAGGACAGGGGGCAAAGTACTATGGCTACACCTTC
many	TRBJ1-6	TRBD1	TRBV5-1	CASSLDGTGANSPLHF	TGCGCCAGCAGCTTGGACGGGACAGGGGCTAATTCACCCCTCCACTTT
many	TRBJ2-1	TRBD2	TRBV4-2	CASSQRLASGGNPSYNEQFF	TGTGCCAGCAGCCAAAGGTTGGCTAGCGGGGGGAATCCCTCCTACAATGAGCAGTTCTTC
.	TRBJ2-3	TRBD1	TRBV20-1	CSARDRGLDTQYF	TGCAGTGCTAGAGACAGGGGGCTGGATACGCAGTATTTT
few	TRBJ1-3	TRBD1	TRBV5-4	CASSTTGTGSGNTIYF	TGTGCCAGCAGCACAACCGGGACAGGGTCTGGAAACACCATATATTTT
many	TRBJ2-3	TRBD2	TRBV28	CASRLAPSGGAPDTQYF	TGTGCCAGCAGATTAGCCCCGAGCGGGGGGGCACCAGATACGCAGTATTTT
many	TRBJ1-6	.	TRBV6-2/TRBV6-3	CASSLRGYNSPLHF	TGTGCCAGCAGCCTACGAGGATATAATTCACCCCTCCACTTT
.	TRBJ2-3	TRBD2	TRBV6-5	CASRTGGGTDTQYF	TGTGCCAGCAGAACCGGGGGGGGCACAGATACGCAGTATTTT
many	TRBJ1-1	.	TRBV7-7	CASSPPVRWSEAFF	TGTGCTAGCAGCCCTCCCGTACGTTGGTCTGAAGCTTTCTTT
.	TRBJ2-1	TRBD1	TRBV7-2	CASSLARHRDRVINEQFF	TGTGCCAGCAGCTTAGCTCGACACCGGGACAGGGTAATCAATGAGCAGTTCTTC
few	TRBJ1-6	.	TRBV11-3	CASSLGTDPRNSPLHF	TGTGCCAGCAGCTTAGGGACAGACCCGAGGAATTCACCCCTCCACTTT
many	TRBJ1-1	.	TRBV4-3	CASSQRGGTPAFF	TGCGCCAGCAGCCAACGCGGCGGGACACCAGCTTTCTTT
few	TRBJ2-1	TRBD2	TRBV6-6	CASTRGLAGGQKKNNEQFF	TGTGCCAGCACAAGAGGACTAGCGGGGGGGCAAAAGAAAAACAATGAGCAGTTCTTC
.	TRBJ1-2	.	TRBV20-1	CSARDKTDYGYTF	TGCAGTGCTAGGGACAAGACAGACTATGGCTACACCTTC
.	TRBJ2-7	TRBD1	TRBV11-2	CASNPGQGNEQYF	TGTGCCAGCAACCCGGGACAGGGAAACGAGCAGTACTTC
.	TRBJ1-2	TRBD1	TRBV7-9	CASSYEIPWTGGNGYTF	TGTGCCAGCAGCTACGAAATCCCATGGACAGGGGGGAACGGCTACACCTTC
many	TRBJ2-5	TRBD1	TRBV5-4	CASRRGQGYQETQYF	TGTGCCAGCAGACGGGGACAGGGTTACCAAGAGACCCAGTACTTC
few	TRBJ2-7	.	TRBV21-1	CASSKIPGFHEQYF	TGTGCCAGCAGCAAAATCCCGGGTTTCCACGAGCAGTACTTC
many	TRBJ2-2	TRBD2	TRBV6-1	CASSELAGDTGELFF	TGTGCCAGCAGTGAACTAGCGGGTGACACCGGGGAGCTGTTTTTT
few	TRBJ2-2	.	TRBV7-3	CASSTGAGELFF	TGTGCCAGCAGCACCGGGGCCGGGGAGCTGTTTTTT
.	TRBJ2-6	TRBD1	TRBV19	CASSIQGAGANVLTF	TGTGCCAGTAGTATACAGGGGGCAGGGGCCAACGTCCTGACTTTC
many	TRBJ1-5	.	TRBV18	CASSHKSSGNQPQHF	TGTGCCAGCTCACACAAGTCTTCAGGCAATCAGCCCCAGCATTTT
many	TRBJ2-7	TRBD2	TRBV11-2	CASSPIAGTSGLYEQYF	TGTGCCAGCAGCCCAATAGCCGGGACTAGCGGGCTCTACGAGCAGTACTTC
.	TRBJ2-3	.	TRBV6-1	CASSEAKGDTQYF	TGTGCCAGCAGTGAAGCAAAGGGAGATACGCAGTATTTT
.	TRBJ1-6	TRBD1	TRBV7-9	CASSWAPGQGARNSPLHF	TGTGCCAGCAGCTGGGCTCCGGGACAGGGGGCGCGGAATTCACCCCTCCACTTT
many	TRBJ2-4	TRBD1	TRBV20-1	CSARSDRGGSSIQYF	TGCAGTGCTAGATCGGACAGGGGGGGGTCTAGCATTCAGTACTTC
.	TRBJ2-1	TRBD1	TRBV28	CASTTGGSYNEQFF	TGTGCCAGCACGACAGGGGGCTCCTACAATGAGCAGTTCTTC
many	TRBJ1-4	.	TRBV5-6	CASSMDGRSEKLFF	TGTGCCAGCAGCATGGACGGAAGATCGGAAAAACTGTTTTTT
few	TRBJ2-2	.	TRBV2	CASRGTTANTGELFF	TGTGCCAGCAGGGGGACAACCGCGAACACCGGGGAGCTGTTTTTT
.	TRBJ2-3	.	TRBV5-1	CASSLNPDSTDTQYF	TGCGCCAGCAGCTTGAATCCGGATTCCACAGATACGCAGTATTTT
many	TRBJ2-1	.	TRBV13	CASSALANEQFF	TGTGCCAGCAGCGCACTGGCCAATGAGCAGTTCTTC
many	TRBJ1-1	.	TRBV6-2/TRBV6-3	CASRLTRTAEAFF	TGTGCCAGCAGATTAACCCGGACAGCTGAAGCTTTCTTT
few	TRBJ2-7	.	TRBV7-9	CASSQQPAHGVSPREQYF	TGTGCCAGCAGCCAACAGCCTGCCCACGGGGTTTCTCCGCGCGAGCAGTACTTC
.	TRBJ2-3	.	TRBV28	CASWGDSTDTQYF	TGTGCCAGCTGGGGGGACAGCACAGATACGCAGTATTTT
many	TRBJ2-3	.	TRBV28	CASSLTVGYTDTQYF	TGTGCCAGCAGTTTGACAGTAGGGTACACAGATACGCAGTATTTT
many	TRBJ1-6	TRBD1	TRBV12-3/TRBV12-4	CASGTAYSYNSPLHF	TGTGCCAGCGGGACAGCTTACTCCTATAATTCACCCCTCCACTTT
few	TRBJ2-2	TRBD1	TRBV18	CASSPAGQGSTGELFF	TGTGCCAGCTCACCGGCGGGACAGGGTAGCACCGGGGAGCTGTTTTTT
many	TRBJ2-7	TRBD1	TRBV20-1	CSVPPGQGSYEQYF	TGCAGTGTTCCTCCGGGACAGGGGTCCTACGAGCAGTACTTC
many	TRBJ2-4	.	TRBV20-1	CSARSGNVKNIQYF	TGCAGTGCTAGAAGTGGGAATGTCAAAAACATTCAGTACTTC
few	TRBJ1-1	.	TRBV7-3	CASGRLQNTEAFF	TGTGCCAGCGGGAGGTTACAAAACACTGAAGCTTTCTTT
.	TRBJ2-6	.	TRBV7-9	CASSPPGSSGANVLTF	TGTGCCAGCAGCCCCCCGGGCAGCTCTGGGGCCAACGTCCTGACTTTC
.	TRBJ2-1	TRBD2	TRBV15	CATSTGLGGGEQFF	TGTGCCACCAGCACGGGACTAGGAGGTGGGGAGCAGTTCTTC
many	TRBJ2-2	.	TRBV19	CASSHGQIITGELFF	TGTGCCAGTAGTCATGGGCAGATCATCACCGGGGAGCTGTTTTTT
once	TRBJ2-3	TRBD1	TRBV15	CATGRDRPTDTQYF	TGTGCCACCGGAAGGGACAGGCCCACAGATACGCAGTATTTT
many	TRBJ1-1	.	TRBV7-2	CASSPPRPLGTEAFF	TGTGCCAGCAGCCCCCCCCGCCCGCTCGGGACTGAAGCTTTCTTT
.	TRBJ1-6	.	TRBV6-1	CASSEEEGSGNSPLHF	TGTGCCAGCAGTGAGGAGGAGGGTTCGGGGAATTCACCCCTCCACTTT
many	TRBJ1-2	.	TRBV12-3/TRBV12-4	CASTRAPILYGYTF	TGTGCCAGCACCAGGGCGCCTATCCTTTATGGCTACACCTTC
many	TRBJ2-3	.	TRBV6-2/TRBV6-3	CASSYGTDTQYF	TGTGCCAGCAGTTATGGGACAGATACGCAGTATTTT
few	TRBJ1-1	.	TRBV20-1	CSAPPTEMNTEAFF	TGCAGTGCCCCGCCGACAGAGATGAACACTGAAGCTTTCTTT